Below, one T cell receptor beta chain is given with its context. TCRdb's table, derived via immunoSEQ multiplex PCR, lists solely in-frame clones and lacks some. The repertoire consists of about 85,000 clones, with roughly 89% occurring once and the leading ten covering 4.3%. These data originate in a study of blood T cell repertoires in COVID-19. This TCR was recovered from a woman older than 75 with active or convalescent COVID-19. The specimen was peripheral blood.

The CDR3 bases are TGTGCCAGCAGCTCGACAGGGGGGCTTGGCTACACCTTC. It encodes CASSSTGGLGYTF. The chain carries TRBV7-2 and TRBJ1-2, with 9 positions matching TRBD1. The length of the CDR3 is 13 residues. CDR1 is SGHTA, CDR2 FQGNSA, per germline. After removal of 4 bases from V and 7 bases from J, the junction contained 4 bases not matched to a gene.